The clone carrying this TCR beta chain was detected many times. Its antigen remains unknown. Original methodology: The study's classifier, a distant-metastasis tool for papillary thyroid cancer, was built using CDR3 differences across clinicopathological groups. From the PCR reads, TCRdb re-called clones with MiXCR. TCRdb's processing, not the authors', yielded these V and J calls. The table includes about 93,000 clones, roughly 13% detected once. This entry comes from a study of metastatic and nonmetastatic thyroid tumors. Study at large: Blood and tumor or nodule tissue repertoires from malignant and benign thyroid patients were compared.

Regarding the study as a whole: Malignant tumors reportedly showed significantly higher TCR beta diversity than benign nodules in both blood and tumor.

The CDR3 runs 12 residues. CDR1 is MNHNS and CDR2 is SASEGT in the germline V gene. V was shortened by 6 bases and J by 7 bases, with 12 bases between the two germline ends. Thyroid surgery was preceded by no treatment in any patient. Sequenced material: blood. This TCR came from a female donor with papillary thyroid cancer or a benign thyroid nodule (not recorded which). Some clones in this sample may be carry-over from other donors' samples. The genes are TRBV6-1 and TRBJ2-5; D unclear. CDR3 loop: CASSPNFLTQYF. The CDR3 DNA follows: TGTGCCAGCAGCCCCAACTTTCTGACCCAGTACTTC.